This is a list of T cell receptor beta chains from one sample in a study of blood T cell repertoires in COVID-19. TCRdb keeps only in-frame clones here, not all; method: immunoSEQ multiplex PCR. The sample shows 300,000 to 400,000 clones, roughly nine tenths of them seen only once. Source material: PBMCs or T cells enriched from blood (not recorded which). The receptors were sampled from a man younger than 35 who had recovered from COVID-19. CDR3s include the opening cysteine and the closing phenylalanine or tryptophan.

j_gene | v_gene | CDR3aa
TRBJ1-1 | TRBV3-1/TRBV3-2 | CASSQPLGRNTEAFF
TRBJ1-1 | TRBV7-8 | CASSLAGRAFF
TRBJ2-3 | TRBV28 | CASGDPASGSGDTQYF
TRBJ2-2 | TRBV7-7 | CASSSTGGANTGELFF
TRBJ2-2 | TRBV27 | CASSFRENTGELFF
TRBJ1-1 | TRBV19 | CASSIGQGGAMNTEAFF
TRBJ1-1 | TRBV21-1 | CASSSWDRENTEAFF
TRBJ1-4 | TRBV10-3 | CAISTTPGGSSEKLFF
TRBJ2-2 | TRBV11-2 | CASSLGPVNTGELFF
TRBJ2-1 | TRBV5-1 | CASSLRSGGNNEQFF
TRBJ1-6 | TRBV9 | CASSVDNPPSWPLHF
TRBJ2-3 | TRBV28 | CASSSSVAFFTDTQYF
TRBJ1-2 | TRBV20-1 | CSASEGPYGYTF
TRBJ2-7 | TRBV28 | CASSLGGDSYEQYF
TRBJ1-3 | TRBV7-9 | CASSLAVDTIYF
TRBJ2-7 | TRBV4-1 | CASSQEGGLASYSYEQYF
TRBJ2-7 | TRBV10-3 | CAISEATGVPYEQYF
TRBJ1-1 | TRBV4-2 | CASSQAIRNTEAFF
TRBJ2-7 | TRBV5-1 | CASRPPGQGYEQYF
TRBJ1-6 | TRBV4-3 | CASRHLGSRYNSPLHF
TRBJ2-3 | TRBV3-1/TRBV3-2 | CASSHTPVTQYF
TRBJ2-3 | TRBV9 | CASSDGGATDTQYF
TRBJ2-7 | TRBV14 | CASSQVSNGYEQYF
TRBJ2-2 | TRBV5-1 | CASSLDGQGLTGELFF
TRBJ1-6 | TRBV6-1 | CASSEPSPPLHF
TRBJ1-5 | TRBV19 | CASSIGGWSQSWSAGANQPQHF
TRBJ2-7 | TRBV7-2 | CASSLGPWLALNEQYF
TRBJ1-6 | TRBV7-6 | CASSFPGDPLHF
TRBJ2-1 | TRBV14 | CASSLPGLAGYNEQFF
TRBJ1-1 | TRBV6-5 | CASSTGTGGVAEAFF
TRBJ2-7 | TRBV5-1 | CASSLFGRASNEQYF